These 10 T cell receptor beta chains share one sample of origin, sequenced in a study of CD8+ T cells in alopecia areata. RNA was extracted and reverse transcribed into cDNA as the sequencing template. Sequenced by immunoSEQ multiplex PCR; TCRdb stores in-frame clones only, minus some. The table records more than 90,000 clones, over 60% of them present only once. Sequencing was done on a sample of CD4+ T cells sorted from blood. The receptor source for this set is a human donor in good health.

The chain is built from TRBV29-1 and TRBJ2-5; D possibly matches TRBD1 or TRBD2 (5 bases each). Trimming shortened V by 2 bases and J by 1 base, and 17 bases separated the two germline ends. The CDR3 covers 16 residues. Germline CDR1 reads SQVTM; CDR2 reads ANQGSEA. Here the CDR3 DNA reads TGCAGCGTTGAAACGGGAAGGCCAGGGATCCAAGAGACCCAGTACTTC. Amino acids: CSVETGRPGIQETQYF.

V is TRBV27 and J is TRBJ2-1; perhaps TRBD2 as D (7 bases). CDR3 size: 15 residues. The V and J ends lost 6 bases and 3 bases respectively, with 15 bases between them. CDR1 and CDR2 from the germline V gene are MNHEY and SMNVEV (reference sequence). CDR3 coding DNA: TGTGCCAGCAGCGAACGGGGGGCCGACTACAATGAGCAGTTCTTC. This translates into CASSERGADYNEQFF.

DNA of the CDR3: TGTGCCAGCAGTGAGTCAGGGCAAGATACGCAGTATTTT. It is translated as CASSESGQDTQYF. This chain connects TRBV2 to TRBJ2-3; a weak D match, TRBD1 (5 bases). Trimming took off 3 bases at V and 5 bases at J, with 9 bases between the two ends. The CDR3 totals 13 residues. The germline gives CDR1 SNHLY, CDR2 FYNNEI.

The sample holds a few counts of this clone. This CDR3 is CASSLMSGGANEQFF. The DNA of the CDR3 is TGCGCCAGCAGCTTGATGAGCGGGGGGGCGAATGAGCAGTTCTTC. The chain combines TRBV5-1 with TRBJ2-1; 10 bases fit TRBD2. V gave up 1 base and J gave up 7 bases; unmatched junction bases: 5. The CDR3 runs 15 residues. Germline CDR1 is SGHRS and CDR2 is YFSETQ. Supplemented by reference TRBV5-1 and TRBJ2-1, the full variable domain reads KAGVTQTPRYLIKTRGQQVTLSCSPISGHRSVSWYQQTPGQGLQFLFEYFSETQRNKGNFPGRFSGRQFSNSRSEMNVSTLELGDSALYLCASSLMSGGANEQFFGPGTRLTVL.

The V call is TRBV29-1, the J call TRBJ2-2, with D possibly TRBD1 on 5 matching bases. The germline V gene has CDR1 SQVTM and CDR2 ANQGSEA. This CDR3 spans 13 amino acids. Trimming took off 7 bases at V and 10 bases at J, with 19 bases between the two ends. The CDR3 DNA follows: TGCAGCGGCCTGACAGCGACCCCGGCGGAGCTGTTTTTT. Translation gives CSGLTATPAELFF.

This chain links TRBV29-1 with TRBJ1-1, with D uncertain. Trimming shortened V by 4 bases and J by 6 bases, and 15 bases separated the two germline ends. Germline V gene sequence: CDR1 SQVTM, CDR2 ANQGSEA. The CDR3 runs to 13 residues. Written as DNA, the CDR3 is TGCAGCGTTGCGTCCCCCAGGAGCCCTGAAGCTTTCTTT. As protein: CSVASPRSPEAFF.

This chain links TRBV2 with TRBJ2-5; 11 bases are shared with TRBD2. Germline trimming cut 7 bases from V and 2 bases from J; bases unmatched to any gene: 6. The CDR3 runs to 15 residues. The germline V gene has CDR1 SNHLY and CDR2 FYNNEI. The CDR3 DNA reads as TGTGCCAGCATTCCGGGACTAGCGGATCAAGAGACCCAGTACTTC. Translated, it gives CASIPGLADQETQYF. Together with reference TRBV2 and TRBJ2-5, the CDR3 gives the full variable domain: EPEVTQTPSHQVTQMGQEVILRCVPISNHLYFYWYRQILGQKVEFLVSFYNNEISEKSEIFDDQFSVERPDGSNFTLKIRSTKLEDSAMYFCASIPGLADQETQYFGPGTRLLVL.

This clone was seen a handful of times. The chain employs TRBV5-1 and TRBJ1-2; TRBD1 matches 7 bases. The V segment lost 2 bases and the J segment 14 bases; nucleotides outside the gene matches: 12. Per the germline V gene, CDR1 is SGHRS and CDR2 is YFSETQ. The CDR3 totals 13 residues. This CDR3 is CASSFEGGTKDTF. In DNA form, the CDR3 reads TGCGCCAGCAGCTTTGAAGGGGGCACCAAAGATACCTTC. Combining the CDR3 with reference TRBV5-1 and TRBJ1-2 gives the whole variable domain KAGVTQTPRYLIKTRGQQVTLSCSPISGHRSVSWYQQTPGQGLQFLFEYFSETQRNKGNFPGRFSGRQFSNSRSEMNVSTLELGDSALYLCASSFEGGTKDTFGSGTRLTVV.

The chain employs TRBV7-9 and TRBJ2-6; D gene uncertain. With 1 base removed from V and 1 base from J, the gap between germline ends came to 5 bases. CDR1 and CDR2 (germline): SEHNR, FQNEAQ (reference sequence). The CDR3 loop spans 15 amino acids. CDR3 coding DNA: TGTGCCAGCAGCTTAGGGACGTCTGGGGCCAACGTCCTGACTTTC. Translating it yields CASSLGTSGANVLTF.

This clone was seen more than once but under ten times. This chain links TRBV7-2 with TRBJ2-5, with D perhaps matching TRBD1 (7 bases). Germline loops: CDR1 SGHTA, CDR2 FQGNSA. The V gene lost 5 bases and the J gene lost 4 bases, with 17 bases spanning the gap. CDR3 length equals 15 residues. CDR3 residues: CASSPPGGGAETQYF. CDR3 nucleotide sequence: TGTGCCAGCAGCCCCCCAGGAGGGGGCGCAGAGACCCAGTACTTC.